Presented here are 24 T cell receptor beta chains from one specimen sequenced in a study of blood T cell repertoires in COVID-19. Repertoires were generated with immunoSEQ multiplex PCR, while TCRdb's copy carries only in-frame clones and drops some. The sample includes about 270,000 clones, about 85% of them seen just once. Sequences were obtained from PBMCs or T cells enriched from blood (not recorded which). The source of these receptors is a woman aged 45-59 years who had recovered from COVID-19.

The gene calls are TRBV4-1 and TRBJ2-1; possible D gene TRBD2, 7 bases. V lost 5 bases and J lost 5, with 16 bases in between. In germline, CDR1 is MGHRA, CDR2 YSYEKL. This CDR3 is 15 amino acids long. The CDR3 coding sequence is TGCGCCAGCAGCAGGGGGAGCGGGAATCACAATGAGCAGTTCTTC. Its translation is CASSRGSGNHNEQFF.

The chain combines TRBV9 with TRBJ1-3, with D maybe TRBD1 (6 bases). V lost 3 bases and J lost 0, with 19 bases in between. The CDR3 runs to 18 residues. Per germline, CDR1 SGDLS and CDR2 YYNGEE. CDR3: CASSARTTDRISGNTIYF. The CDR3 nucleotides read TGTGCCAGCAGCGCCAGGACAACCGACAGGATCTCTGGAAACACCATATATTTT.

This chain connects TRBV19 to TRBJ2-3; TRBD1 matches 10 bases. Germline V gives CDR1 LNHDA, CDR2 SQIVND (reference sequence). The trim removed 6 bases at V and 5 bases at J, leaving 20 bases unmatched. CDR3 length: 19 amino acids. The CDR3 is CASSRDRGWGAGVVDTQYF. The DNA of the CDR3 is TGTGCCAGTAGCCGGGACAGGGGTTGGGGAGCGGGAGTTGTAGATACGCAGTATTTT.

V is TRBV3-1 (or the pseudogene TRBV3-2) and J is TRBJ2-3; 14 positions match TRBD2. This CDR3 region has 17 residues. The V and J ends lost 1 base and 3 bases, in that order; junction bases with no gene match: 3. Germline assignment: CDR1 LGHDT and CDR2 YNNKEL (reference sequence). CDR3 sequence reads: CASSQVWTSGRTDTQYF. The CDR3 nucleotides are TGTGCCAGCAGCCAAGTCTGGACTAGCGGGAGGACAGATACGCAGTATTTT.

This chain connects TRBV9 to TRBJ2-1; tentatively, D is TRBD1 (5 bases). The V and J ends lost 3 bases and 3 bases respectively, with 7 bases between them. Looked up from germline, CDR1 is SGDLS and CDR2 is YYNGEE. The CDR3 has 13 amino acids. DNA for the CDR3: TGTGCCAGCAGCGCGGACAACTACAATGAGCAGTTCTTC. Its translation: CASSADNYNEQFF.

V usage is TRBV19 and J usage is TRBJ1-5; possibly TRBD1 for D (5 bases). V dropped 5 bases and J dropped 6 bases, with 17 bases sitting between them. The germline V gene has CDR1 LNHDA and CDR2 SQIVND (reference sequence). There are 15 residues in the CDR3. CDR3 amino acids: CASSPREAGRQPQHF. The CDR3 DNA sequence: TGTGCCAGTAGTCCCCGGGAGGCAGGGCGTCAGCCCCAGCATTTT. Together with reference TRBV19 and TRBJ1-5, the CDR3 gives the full variable domain: DGGITQSPKYLFRKEGQNVTLSCEQNLNHDAMYWYRQDPGQGLRLIYYSQIVNDFQKGDIAEGYSVSREKKESFPLTVTSAQKNPTAFYLCASSPREAGRQPQHFGDGTRLSIL.

The J gene is TRBJ2-5, the V gene TRBV7-2; 7 bases map to TRBD1. This CDR3 is 13 amino acids long. From germline, CDR1 is SGHTA and CDR2 FQGNSA. V dropped 7 bases and J dropped 4; count of bases not matched to a gene: 6. CDR3 region: CASTMTGPETQYF. DNA for the CDR3: TGTGCCAGCACCATGACAGGGCCAGAGACCCAGTACTTC.

This clone was seen only once. The chain has TRBV4-3 and TRBJ2-1; 10 positions agree with TRBD2. With V trimmed by 0 bases and J by 7 bases, 3 bases remained unmatched. Germline assignment: CDR1 LGHNA and CDR2 YSLEER. The CDR3 loop spans 15 amino acids. Here the CDR3 DNA reads TGCGCCAGCAGCCAAGAAAGCGGGAGGGGTAATGAGCAGTTCTTC. It is translated as CASSQESGRGNEQFF.

The chain has TRBV2 and TRBJ2-6, with TRBD1 identical over 10 bases. The germline CDR1 and CDR2 sequences are SNHLY and FYNNEI. V trimming: 6 bases; J trimming: 0 bases; junction bases outside the gene matches: 5. The CDR3 sequence is 17 residues long. The CDR3 loop reads CASRRTGGNSGANVLTF. The CDR3 DNA follows: TGTGCCAGCAGACGGACAGGGGGGAACTCTGGGGCCAACGTCCTGACTTTC. Combining the CDR3 with reference TRBV2 and TRBJ2-6 gives the whole variable domain EPEVTQTPSHQVTQMGQEVILRCVPISNHLYFYWYRQILGQKVEFLVSFYNNEISEKSEIFDDQFSVERPDGSNFTLKIRSTKLEDSAMYFCASRRTGGNSGANVLTFGAGSRLTVL.

As for this clone: Compared with germline, one end of the junction differs, possibly owing to a read error. This chain connects TRBV10-3 to TRBJ2-7; TRBD2 aligns across 8 bases. Germline CDR1 ENHRY, CDR2 SYGVKD. This CDR3 region has 14 residues. CDR3 in amino acids: CGSWTGGEGYEQYF. CDR3 nucleotides: TGCGGGTCCTGGACGGGAGGGGAGGGCTACGAGCAGTACTTC.

The chain is built from TRBV9 and TRBJ2-7, with 8 nucleotides matching TRBD2. The junction had 15 bases not matched to a gene; V was cut back by 0 bases and J by 7 bases. Germline values: CDR1 SGDLS, CDR2 YYNGEE. The CDR3 length is 17 residues. The CDR3 DNA follows: TGTGCCAGCAGCGTAGGGACCTCGTTGGCGGGAGGTATGGAGCAGTACTTC. This codes for CASSVGTSLAGGMEQYF.

A few counts support this clone. This chain uses TRBV11-2 with TRBJ2-7; 9 positions agree with TRBD1. V was pared by 4 bases and J by 7 bases, with 20 bases of the junction left unmatched. This CDR3 is built from 18 residues. The germline V gene has CDR1 SGHAT and CDR2 FQNNGV. Here the CDR3 reads CASSSLGWSGQGRPEQYF. The DNA for the CDR3 is TGTGCCAGCAGCTCTCTCGGATGGTCGGGACAGGGTCGTCCTGAGCAGTACTTC.

The V gene is TRBV7-2, the J gene TRBJ1-6; 8 positions match TRBD1. Germline CDR1 is SGHTA and CDR2 is FQGNSA. J lost 5 bases, V lost 1 base, and 4 bases had no gene match. The CDR3 sequence is 16 residues long. The CDR3 loop reads CASSLVDRGHNSPLHF. CDR3 nucleotide sequence: TGTGCCAGCAGCTTAGTCGACAGGGGACATAATTCACCCCTCCACTTT.

The rearrangement joins TRBV7-3 to TRBJ2-6; 8 nucleotides align to TRBD1. Losses at the gene ends were 5 bases for V and 0 bases for J; bases not matched to a gene: 6. The germline CDR1 and CDR2 sequences are SGHTA and FQGTGA. CDR3 length: 17 amino acids. In DNA, the CDR3 is TGTGCCAGCAGCCTGGACAGGGTCCTCTCTGGGGCCAACGTCCTGACTTTC. It is translated as CASSLDRVLSGANVLTF.

This chain uses TRBV5-6 with TRBJ1-2, with D perhaps matching TRBD1 (6 bases). Germline V gene lookup returns CDR1 SGHDT and CDR2 YYEEEE. The V and J ends lost 0 bases and 2 bases respectively, with 17 bases between them. CDR3 size: 17 residues. CDR3 in amino acids: CASSLGVYLGQNYGYTF. In DNA form, the CDR3 reads TGTGCCAGCAGCTTGGGCGTTTATCTTGGACAGAACTATGGCTACACCTTC.

J is TRBJ1-5 and V is TRBV4-2; D gene ambiguous. CDR1 and CDR2 (germline): LGHNA, YNFKEQ. The CDR3 contains 15 residues. Trimming removed 0 bases from V and 3 bases from J, with 9 bases in between. DNA of the CDR3: TGTGCCAGCAGCCAAGAAGGAACAGACAATCAGCCCCAGCATTTT. Translated: CASSQEGTDNQPQHF.

The V call is TRBV27, the J call TRBJ2-2; a possible D gene is TRBD2 (5 bases). CDR1 is MNHEY and CDR2 is SMNVEV in the germline V gene (reference sequence). V dropped 3 bases and J dropped 4 bases, with 9 bases sitting between them. The length of the CDR3 is 14 residues. CDR3 sequence: CASSLWRSTGELFF. In nucleotides, the CDR3 is TGTGCCAGCAGTTTGTGGAGGTCCACCGGGGAGCTGTTTTTT.

The V and J genes are TRBV11-2 and TRBJ1-6; 8 bases line up with TRBD1. J was trimmed by 4 bases and V by 5 bases; bases with no gene match: 4. Germline V gene data show CDR1 as SGHAT and CDR2 as FQNNGV. The CDR3 is 15 amino acids. CDR3 region: CASSVGQGYNSPLHF. In nucleotides, the CDR3 is TGTGCCAGCAGCGTAGGACAGGGTTATAATTCACCCCTCCACTTT.

V is TRBV2 and J is TRBJ1-4; D is ambiguous. Germline V gene lookup returns CDR1 SNHLY and CDR2 FYNNEI. Trimming took off 7 bases at V and 0 bases at J, with 9 bases between the two ends. The CDR3 contains 14 residues. The CDR3 nucleotides are TGTGCCAGCATTATTGAGGCAACTAATGAAAAACTGTTTTTT. As protein: CASIIEATNEKLFF.

The chain employs TRBV4-3 and TRBJ2-2; D might be TRBD2 (6 bases). Trimming stripped 0 bases from V and 5 bases from J, with 13 bases between. This CDR3 spans 16 amino acids. Looked up from germline, CDR1 is LGHNA and CDR2 is YSLEER. CDR3: CASSQEWGRGTGELFF. The CDR3 region has the DNA TGCGCCAGCAGCCAAGAATGGGGCCGGGGGACCGGGGAGCTGTTTTTT.

This clone has only a few counts. This chain joins TRBV11-2 and TRBJ2-2; 8 nucleotides line up with TRBD2. The germline V gene encodes CDR1 SGHAT and CDR2 FQNNGV. The CDR3 totals 16 residues. Trimming cost V 3 bases and J 3 bases; bases outside gene matches: 6. CDR3 nucleotide sequence: TGTGCCAGCAGCTTGGGCGGCGGGAGGTACACCGGGGAGCTGTTTTTT. Protein sequence: CASSLGGGRYTGELFF.

This clone was detected once. The chain links TRBV4-3 to TRBJ2-7; D possibly corresponds to TRBD1 (6 bases). Germline V gives CDR1 LGHNA, CDR2 YSLEER. The V and J ends lost 0 bases and 3 bases respectively, with 15 bases between them. This CDR3 has 16 amino acids. In DNA, the CDR3 is TGCGCCAGCAGCCAAGATCTGCGACAGGACAACTACGAGCAGTACTTC. This translates into CASSQDLRQDNYEQYF.

The DNA of the CDR3 is TGTGCCACCAGTGATCAGACAAGCGGCCCTCACACCGGGGAGCTGTTTTTT. The encoded protein is CATSDQTSGPHTGELFF. V and J are TRBV24-1 and TRBJ2-2, with D possibly TRBD2 on 5 matching bases. Per the germline V gene, CDR1 is KGHDR and CDR2 is SFDVKD. Trimming took 3 bases from V and 3 from J, leaving 16 bases between them. This CDR3 spans 17 amino acids.

V gene TRBV6-1 combines with J gene TRBJ1-2; 7 bases map to TRBD1. Germline V CDR1 and CDR2: MNHNS, SASEGT. The CDR3 length is 15 residues. J was trimmed by 5 bases and V by 2 bases; bases with no gene match: 8. The CDR3 DNA follows: TGTGCCAGCAGTGAAAGCAGGGGGTTGTGGTATGGCTACACCTTC. Protein sequence: CASSESRGLWYGYTF.